Presented here are 7 T cell receptor beta chains from one specimen sequenced in a study of T cell repertoires in cytomegalovirus infection. TCRdb analysed the reads with MiXCR anew, one entry per CDR3 protein. The table shows about 180,000 distinct CDR3 sequences, with approximately 15% occurring only once. Sequencing input: PBMCs. These TCRs come from a human donor in good health (CMV status not recorded). Some clones in this sample may be carry-over from other donors' samples.

This clonotype occurred many times. The rearrangement joins TRBV7-2 to TRBJ1-1; a possible D gene is TRBD1 (6 bases). Germline V gene lookup returns CDR1 SGHTA and CDR2 FQGNSA. This CDR3 has 13 amino acids. Trimming removed 2 bases at V and 12 bases at J, with 16 bases between. This chain's CDR3 is CASSLNTQGRSFF. The CDR3 nucleotides read TGTGCCAGCAGCTTAAATACACAGGGAAGATCTTTCTTT.

The chain employs TRBV29-1 and TRBJ2-7, with 7 bases matching TRBD2. J lost 0 bases, V lost 6 bases, and 11 bases had no gene match. This CDR3 is built from 15 residues. Germline V gene lookup returns CDR1 SQVTM and CDR2 ANQGSEA. The CDR3, as DNA: TGCAGCGTGAGGGAGGGGCGCGGCAGCTCCTACGAGCAGTACTTC. This translates into CSVREGRGSSYEQYF.

This clonotype was detected a few times. This chain connects TRBV28 to TRBJ2-5; 9 nucleotides align to TRBD2. The CDR3 spans 14 residues. Germline CDR1 and CDR2: MDHEN and SYDVKM. V lost 8 bases, J lost 5 bases, and 9 bases stayed unmatched. Written as DNA, the CDR3 is TGTGCCAGCTCCATAGCGGGAGTTCCGGAGACCCAGTACTTC. Amino acids: CASSIAGVPETQYF.

This clonotype was seen ten or more times. The genes are TRBV7-9 and TRBJ1-1; D call uncertain. In germline, CDR1 is SEHNR, CDR2 FQNEAQ (reference sequence). This CDR3 has 13 amino acids. V dropped 1 base and J dropped 5 bases, with 8 bases sitting between them. CDR3: CASSLEDRTEAFF. The CDR3 coding sequence is TGTGCCAGCAGCTTAGAAGACCGAACTGAAGCTTTCTTT.

The chain joins TRBV20-1 to TRBJ1-5, with 8 positions matching TRBD1. V was pared by 7 bases and J by 5 bases, with 4 bases of the junction left unmatched. This CDR3 comprises 12 residues. CDR1 and CDR2 from the germline V gene are DFQATT and SNEGSKA (reference sequence). The CDR3: CSVQQGDQPQHF. In DNA form, the CDR3 reads TGCAGTGTCCAACAGGGGGATCAGCCCCAGCATTTT.

This clonotype was counted only a few times. The chain joins TRBV20-1 to TRBJ2-2; D gene uncertain. Trimming took 3 bases from V and 6 from J, leaving 8 bases between them. The CDR3 is made up of 12 amino acids. CDR1 is DFQATT and CDR2 is SNEGSKA in the germline V gene (reference sequence). The CDR3 DNA sequence: TGCAGTGCTAGGAGGCCCGCCGGGGAGCTGTTTTTT. Amino acids: CSARRPAGELFF.

Notes on this clonotype: The junction shows a germline mismatch at one end, possibly a read error. V is TRBV29-1 and J is TRBJ2-3; a weak D match, TRBD2 (5 bases). Per germline, CDR1 SQVTM and CDR2 ANQGSEA. The CDR3 runs 20 residues. The CDR3 coding sequence is TGCAGCGTTGAAGTCCGGCAGGTGGGGATTCTCAGTCCTAGCACAGATGCGCAGTATTTT. Amino acids: CSVEVRQVGILSPSTDAQYF.